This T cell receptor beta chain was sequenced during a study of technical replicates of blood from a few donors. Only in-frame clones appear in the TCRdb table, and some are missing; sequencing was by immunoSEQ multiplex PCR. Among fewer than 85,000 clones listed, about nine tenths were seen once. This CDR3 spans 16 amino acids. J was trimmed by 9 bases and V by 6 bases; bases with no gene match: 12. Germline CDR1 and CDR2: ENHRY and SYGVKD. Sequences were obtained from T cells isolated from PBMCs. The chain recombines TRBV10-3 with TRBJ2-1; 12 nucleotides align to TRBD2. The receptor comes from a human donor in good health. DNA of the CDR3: TGTGCCATCAGGGCCCTGGCTAGCGGGAGGGCCGGTGAGCAGTTCTTC. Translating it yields CAIRALASGRAGEQFF.